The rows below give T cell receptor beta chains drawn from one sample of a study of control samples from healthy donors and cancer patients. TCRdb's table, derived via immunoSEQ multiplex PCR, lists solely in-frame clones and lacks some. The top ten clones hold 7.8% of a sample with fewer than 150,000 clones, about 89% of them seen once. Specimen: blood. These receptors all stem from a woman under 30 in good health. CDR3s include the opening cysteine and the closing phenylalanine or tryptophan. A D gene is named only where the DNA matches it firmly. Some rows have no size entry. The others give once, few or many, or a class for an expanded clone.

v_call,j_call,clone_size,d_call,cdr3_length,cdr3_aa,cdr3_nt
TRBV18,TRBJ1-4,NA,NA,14,CASSQGTSNEKLFF,TGTGCCAGCTCACAAGGGACAAGTAATGAAAAACTGTTTTTT
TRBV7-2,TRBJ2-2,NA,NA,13,CASSLVGPGELFF,TGTGCCAGCAGCTTAGTGGGCCCCGGGGAGCTGTTTTTT
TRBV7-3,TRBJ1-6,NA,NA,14,CASSPGARGSPLHF,TGTGCCAGCAGCCCCGGGGCTCGTGGGTCACCCCTCCACTTT
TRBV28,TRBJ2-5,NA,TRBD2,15,CASSSRLAGVETQYF,TGTGCCAGCAGTTCCAGACTAGCGGGAGTTGAGACCCAGTACTTC
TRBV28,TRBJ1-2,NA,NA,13,CASVRGVSYGYTF,TGTGCCAGCGTCCGGGGCGTAAGCTATGGCTACACCTTC
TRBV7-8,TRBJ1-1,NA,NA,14,CASSPTGLITEAFF,TGTGCCAGCAGCCCGACAGGCCTGATCACTGAAGCTTTCTTT
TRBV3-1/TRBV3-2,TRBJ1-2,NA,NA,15,CASSPLARVYYGYTF,TGTGCCAGCAGCCCCCTCGCTCGGGTTTACTATGGCTACACCTTC
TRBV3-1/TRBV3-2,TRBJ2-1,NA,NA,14,CASSQQTSYNEQFF,TGTGCCAGCAGCCAACAGACCAGCTACAATGAGCAGTTCTTC
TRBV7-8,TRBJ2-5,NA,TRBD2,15,CASSLGYGGGETQYF,TGTGCCAGCAGCTTAGGTTACGGCGGGGGGGAGACCCAGTACTTC
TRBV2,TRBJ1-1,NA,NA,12,CASREHPPEAFF,TGTGCCAGCAGGGAACACCCCCCTGAAGCTTTCTTT
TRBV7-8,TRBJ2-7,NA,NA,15,CASSRVGGNPYEQYF,TGTGCCAGCAGCCGCGTTGGAGGAAATCCCTACGAGCAGTACTTC
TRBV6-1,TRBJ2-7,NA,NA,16,CASSEALGISLYEQYF,TGTGCCAGCAGTGAAGCGTTGGGGATATCCCTCTACGAGCAGTACTTC
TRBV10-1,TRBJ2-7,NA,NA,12,CASVLSTYEQYF,TGCGCCAGTGTTTTATCCACCTACGAGCAGTACTTC
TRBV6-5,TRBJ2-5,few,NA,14,CASSLLGDQETQYF,TGTGCCAGCAGTCTCCTGGGGGACCAAGAGACCCAGTACTTC
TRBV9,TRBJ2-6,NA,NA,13,CASSVSGANVLTF,TGTGCCAGCAGCGTAAGTGGGGCCAACGTCCTGACTTTC
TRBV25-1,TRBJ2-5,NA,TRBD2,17,CASSEPPGGLVQETQYF,TGTGCCAGCAGTGAACCCCCGGGGGGGCTAGTCCAAGAGACCCAGTACTTC
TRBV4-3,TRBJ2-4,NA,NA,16,CASSLGRGLAKNIQYF,TGCGCCAGCAGTCTAGGAAGGGGTCTAGCCAAAAACATTCAGTACTTC
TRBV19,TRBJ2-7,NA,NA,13,CASSIGVPYEQYF,TGTGCCAGTAGTATTGGGGTACCCTACGAGCAGTACTTC
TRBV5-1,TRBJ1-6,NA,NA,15,CASSPLEVGNSPLHF,TGCGCCAGCAGCCCTTTGGAGGTGGGGAATTCACCCCTCCACTTT
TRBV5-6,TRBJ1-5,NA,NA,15,CASSLGGVVNQPQHF,TGTGCCAGCAGCCTGGGGGGGGTGGTCAATCAGCCCCAGCATTTT
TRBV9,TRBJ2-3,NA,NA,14,CASSGRPGSDTQYF,TGTGCCAGCAGCGGGCGACCGGGGTCAGATACGCAGTATTTT
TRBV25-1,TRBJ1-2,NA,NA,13,CASRATGNYGYTF,TGTGCCAGCAGGGCAACAGGGAACTATGGCTACACCTTC
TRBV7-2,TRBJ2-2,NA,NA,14,CASSGWGNTGELFF,TGTGCCAGCAGCGGGTGGGGGAACACCGGGGAGCTGTTTTTT
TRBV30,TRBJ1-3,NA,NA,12,CAHGSAGNTIYF,TGTGCCCATGGATCGGCTGGAAACACCATATATTTT